This TCR beta chain derives from a study of blood T cell repertoires in COVID-19. Study at large: Specimens from acute and convalescent COVID-19 originated in the United States, Italy and Spain.

The germline gives CDR1 KGHDR, CDR2 SFDVKD. J lost 3 bases, V lost 4 bases, and 9 bases had no gene match. The length of the CDR3 is 16 residues. The table came from immunoSEQ multiplex PCR; TCRdb's copy has only in-frame clones and leaves some out. The profile shows 130,000 or so clones, roughly two thirds of them singletons. Sequenced input: peripheral blood. V gene TRBV24-1 combines with J gene TRBJ2-3; 7 positions match TRBD1. The origin of this receptor is a woman in her 70s with acute or convalescent COVID-19. CDR3 in amino acids: CATSDRTGTATDTQYF. The CDR3, as DNA: TGTGCCACCAGTGACAGGACAGGTACGGCAACAGATACGCAGTATTTT.